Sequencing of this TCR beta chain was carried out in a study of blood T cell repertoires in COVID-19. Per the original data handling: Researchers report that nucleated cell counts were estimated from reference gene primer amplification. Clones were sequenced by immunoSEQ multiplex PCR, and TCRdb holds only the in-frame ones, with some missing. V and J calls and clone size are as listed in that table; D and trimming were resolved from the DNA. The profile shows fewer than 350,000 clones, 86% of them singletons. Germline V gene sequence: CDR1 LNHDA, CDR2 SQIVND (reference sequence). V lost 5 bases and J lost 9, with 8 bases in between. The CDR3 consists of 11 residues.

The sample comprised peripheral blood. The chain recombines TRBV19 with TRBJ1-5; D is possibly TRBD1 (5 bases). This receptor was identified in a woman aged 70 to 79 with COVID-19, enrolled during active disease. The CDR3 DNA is TGTGCCAGTAGTCTAACAGGGCCCCAGCATTTT. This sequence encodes CASSLTGPQHF.